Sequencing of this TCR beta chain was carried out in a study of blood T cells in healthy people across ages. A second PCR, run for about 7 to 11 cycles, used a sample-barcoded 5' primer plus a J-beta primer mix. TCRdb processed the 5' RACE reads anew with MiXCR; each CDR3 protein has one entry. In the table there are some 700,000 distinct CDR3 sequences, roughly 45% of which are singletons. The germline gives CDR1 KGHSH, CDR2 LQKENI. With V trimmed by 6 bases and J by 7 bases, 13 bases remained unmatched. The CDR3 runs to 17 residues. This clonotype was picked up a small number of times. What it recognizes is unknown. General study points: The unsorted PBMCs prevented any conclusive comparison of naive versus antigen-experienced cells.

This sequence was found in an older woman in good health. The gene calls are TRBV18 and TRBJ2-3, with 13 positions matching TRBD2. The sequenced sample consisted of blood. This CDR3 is CASSSGLAGRGRNTQYF. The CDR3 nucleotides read TGTGCCAGCTCTTCGGGACTAGCGGGACGTGGACGGAATACGCAGTATTTT.